Below, 14 T cell receptor beta chains from the same sample are listed, as sequenced in a study of cytomegalovirus exposure and HLA in healthy donors. TCRdb keeps only in-frame clones here, not all; method: immunoSEQ multiplex PCR. The data hold under 250,000 clones, with roughly 80% observed a single time. The sample comprised PBMCs. Source of these receptors: a woman under 30 in good health and CMV-seronegative.

CDR3 in DNA: TGTGCCACCCGATCCGGGACAGTTGCGAATGAGCAGTTCTTC. It yields the protein CATRSGTVANEQFF. This chain uses TRBV2 with TRBJ2-1; 7 bases fit TRBD1. Germline lookup yields CDR1 SNHLY and CDR2 FYNNEI. CDR3 length: 14 amino acids. The ends lost 10 bases at V and 7 bases at J; junction bases unmatched: 13.

This chain links TRBV5-4 with TRBJ2-7; either TRBD1 or TRBD2 may fit D (5 bases each). The V and J ends lost 4 bases and 0 bases respectively, with 14 bases between them. This CDR3 contains 15 residues. CDR1 and CDR2 (germline): SGHNT, YYREEE (reference sequence). Written as DNA, the CDR3 is TGTGCCAGCAGCCCCGACGGGACGGGCTCCTACGAGCAGTACTTC. This sequence encodes CASSPDGTGSYEQYF.

The chain has TRBV6-6 and TRBJ1-1; TRBD1 matches 12 bases. J lost 5 bases, V lost 7 bases, and 11 bases had no gene match. The CDR3 is made up of 16 amino acids. Germline assignment: CDR1 MNHNY and CDR2 SVGAGI (reference sequence). The CDR3: CASTQGDRGLRTEAFF. In nucleotides, the CDR3 is TGTGCCAGCACCCAGGGGGACAGGGGGCTACGGACTGAAGCTTTCTTT.

The V call is TRBV5-6, the J call TRBJ2-1; a possible D gene is TRBD2 (7 bases). CDR3 length: 15 amino acids. CDR1 and CDR2 (germline): SGHDT, YYEEEE. V dropped 4 bases and J dropped 4 bases, with 15 bases sitting between them. The CDR3 DNA follows: TGTGCCAGCAGCCCCCGGGGGGCTCTTTACAATGAGCAGTTCTTC. Its protein is CASSPRGALYNEQFF. The full variable domain, with the rest looked up from reference TRBV5-6 and TRBJ2-1, is DAGVTQSPTHLIKTRGQQVTLRCSPKSGHDTVSWYQQALGQGPQFIFQYYEEEERQRGNFPDRFSGHQFPNYSSELNVNALLLGDSALYLCASSPRGALYNEQFFGPGTRLTVL.

The rearrangement joins TRBV28 to TRBJ1-5, with a tentative D call TRBD1 (5 bases). This CDR3 region has 18 residues. The germline CDR1 and CDR2 sequences are MDHEN and SYDVKM. Trimming shortened V by 7 bases and J by 6 bases, and 28 bases separated the two germline ends. The CDR3 loop reads CASNRDGKRVQEGQPQHF. The CDR3 DNA reads as TGTGCCAGCAATCGGGACGGAAAGCGAGTACAGGAGGGTCAGCCCCAGCATTTT.

As DNA, the CDR3 is TGTGCCTGGCTCGCGAGGACCCTCACCGGGGAGCTGTTTTTT. Translated: CAWLARTLTGELFF. The chain employs TRBV30 and TRBJ2-2; D ambiguous. CDR1 is GTSNPN and CDR2 is SVGIG in the germline V gene (reference sequence). Trimming shortened V by 5 bases and J by 4 bases, and 14 bases separated the two germline ends. This CDR3 has 14 amino acids.

The V call is TRBV28, the J call TRBJ1-4; D not certain. The CDR3 has 15 residues. V dropped 3 bases and J dropped 0 bases, with 8 bases sitting between them. The germline V gene has CDR1 MDHEN and CDR2 SYDVKM. This CDR3 is CASSFGRPTNEKLFF. CDR3 DNA: TGTGCCAGCAGTTTTGGCCGCCCAACTAATGAAAAACTGTTTTTT.

This clone was picked up a small number of times. The CDR3 protein is CASSDRWGASNEQFF. The CDR3 DNA reads TGTGCCAGCAGTGATAGGTGGGGGGCTTCAAATGAGCAGTTCTTC. This chain uses TRBV25-1 with TRBJ2-1; D might be TRBD1 or TRBD2, each matching 6 bases. Trimming took 3 bases from V and 7 from J, leaving 16 bases between them. Germline V CDR1 and CDR2: MGHDK, SYGVNS. The CDR3 runs to 15 residues.

The V call is TRBV4-1, the J call TRBJ1-1, with unresolved D. This CDR3 comprises 13 residues. The V and J ends lost 2 bases and 7 bases respectively, with 11 bases between them. CDR1 and CDR2 from the germline V gene are MGHRA and YSYEKL. CDR3 residues: CASSQRSGIEAFF. The DNA for the CDR3 is TGCGCCAGCAGCCAAAGGTCGGGGATTGAAGCTTTCTTT.

The rearrangement joins TRBV11-1 to TRBJ1-1, with D maybe TRBD1 (6 bases). CDR3 length: 13 residues. From germline, CDR1 is SGHAT and CDR2 FQDESV (reference sequence). V lost 5 bases, J lost 4 bases, and 11 bases lay in between. The CDR3 sequence is CASSKWGATEAFF. The CDR3 DNA sequence: TGTGCCAGCAGCAAATGGGGGGCCACTGAAGCTTTCTTT.

The chain has TRBV15 and TRBJ1-5, with D perhaps matching TRBD1 (5 bases). The germline gives CDR1 LNHNV, CDR2 YYDKDF (reference sequence). V was shortened by 3 bases and J by 7 bases, with 25 bases between the two germline ends. The CDR3 is 18 residues long. This CDR3 is CATSSHARIWGVNQPQHF. Written as DNA, the CDR3 is TGTGCCACCAGCAGTCATGCCCGAATATGGGGGGTCAACCAGCCCCAGCATTTT.

V gene TRBV6-6 combines with J gene TRBJ2-1, with a weak D call TRBD2 (6 bases). This CDR3 has 13 residues. The germline CDR1 and CDR2 sequences are MNHNY and SVGAGI (reference sequence). Trimming took off 8 bases at V and 7 bases at J, with 15 bases between the two ends. CDR3 region: CASSPEGWNEQFF. CDR3 nucleotides: TGTGCCAGCTCCCCGGAGGGATGGAATGAGCAGTTCTTC.

This chain uses TRBV4-1 with TRBJ2-1; D uncertain. The V and J ends lost 3 bases and 4 bases respectively, with 13 bases between them. Germline assignment: CDR1 MGHRA and CDR2 YSYEKL. The CDR3 sequence is 15 residues long. This chain's CDR3 is CASSHPGSRYNEQFF. CDR3 sequence (DNA): TGCGCCAGCAGCCACCCGGGTAGTCGGTACAATGAGCAGTTCTTC.

The chain recombines TRBV6-6 with TRBJ1-2, with a weak D call TRBD1 (6 bases). The V end was cut by 2 bases, the J end by 7 bases, with 11 bases between. CDR1 is MNHNY, CDR2 SVGAGI, per germline (reference sequence). This CDR3 comprises 13 residues. CDR3 in DNA: TGTGCCAGCAGTTACAGGGGGGAGGGTGGCTACACCTTC. Encoded protein: CASSYRGEGGYTF.